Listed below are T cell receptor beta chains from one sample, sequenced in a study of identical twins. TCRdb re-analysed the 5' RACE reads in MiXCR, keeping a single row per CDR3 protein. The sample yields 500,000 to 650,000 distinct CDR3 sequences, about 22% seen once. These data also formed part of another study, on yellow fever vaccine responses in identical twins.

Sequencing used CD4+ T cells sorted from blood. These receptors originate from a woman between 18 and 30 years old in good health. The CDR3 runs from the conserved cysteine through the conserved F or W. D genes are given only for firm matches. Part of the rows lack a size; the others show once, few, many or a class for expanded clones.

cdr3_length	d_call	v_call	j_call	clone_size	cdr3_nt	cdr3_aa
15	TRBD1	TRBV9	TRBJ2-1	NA	TGTGCCAGCAGCCCCACGGGACAGGGGTTTTATGAGCAGTTCTTC	CASSPTGQGFYEQFF
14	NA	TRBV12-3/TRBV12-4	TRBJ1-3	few	TGTGCCAGCAGTTTTGGGACCCCTGGAAACACCATATATTTT	CASSFGTPGNTIYF
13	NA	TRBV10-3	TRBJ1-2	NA	TGTGCCATCAAACGAGCCAGTAACTATGGCTACACCTTC	CAIKRASNYGYTF
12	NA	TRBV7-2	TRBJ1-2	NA	TGTGCCAGCAGCTTCATTGCCTATGGCTACACCTTC	CASSFIAYGYTF
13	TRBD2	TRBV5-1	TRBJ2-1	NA	TGCGCCAGCAGCTTCTTAGCGGGAGACGAGCAGTTCTTC	CASSFLAGDEQFF
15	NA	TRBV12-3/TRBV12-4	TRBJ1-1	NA	TGTGCCAGCAGCTCTCTGGGGCGCATGAACACTGAAGCTTTCTTT	CASSSLGRMNTEAFF
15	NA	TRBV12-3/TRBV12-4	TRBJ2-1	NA	TGTGCCAGCAGTTCAACGCGGGCCAGGCACAATGAGCAGTTCTTC	CASSSTRARHNEQFF
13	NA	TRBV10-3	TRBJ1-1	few	TGTGCCAAGTCGAAGGGTGAGAACACTGAAGCTTTCTTT	CAKSKGENTEAFF
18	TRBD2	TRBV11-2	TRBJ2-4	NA	TGTGCCAGCAGCTTGACTAGCGGGAGTCCCCCAACCAAAAACATTCAGTACTTC	CASSLTSGSPPTKNIQYF
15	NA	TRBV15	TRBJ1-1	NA	TGTGCCACCAGCAGGGGTAGAAGTCAGAACACTGAAGCTTTCTTT	CATSRGRSQNTEAFF
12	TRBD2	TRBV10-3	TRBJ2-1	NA	TGTGCCATCAGTGATAGCGGGGAATCAAGCTTCTTC	CAISDSGESSFF
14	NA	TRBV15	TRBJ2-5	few	TGTGCCACCAGCAGCGACTGGGGGGCAAAGACCCAGTACTTC	CATSSDWGAKTQYF
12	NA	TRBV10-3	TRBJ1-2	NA	TGTGCCATCAGTGAGGGGAACTATGGCTACACCTTC	CAISEGNYGYTF
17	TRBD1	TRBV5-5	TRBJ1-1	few	TGTGCCAGCAGCTTGGGACAGGGTGAACCCTTGAACACTGAAGCTTTCTTT	CASSLGQGEPLNTEAFF
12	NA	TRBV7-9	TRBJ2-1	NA	TGTGCCAGCAGCTTAGCGAGCGAGAAGGAGTTCTTC	CASSLASEKEFF
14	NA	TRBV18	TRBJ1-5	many	TGTGCCAGCTCACAATTGGGTAGCAATCAGCCCCAGCATTTT	CASSQLGSNQPQHF
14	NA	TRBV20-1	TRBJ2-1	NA	TGCAGTGCTAGGTTAGTGGGAAGGTACAATGAGCAGTTCTTC	CSARLVGRYNEQFF
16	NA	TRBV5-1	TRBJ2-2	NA	TGCGCCAGCAGCGAGGTAATGGGAGTAGACGGCGGGGAGCTGTTTTTT	CASSEVMGVDGGELFF
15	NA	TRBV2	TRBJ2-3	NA	TGTGCCAGCAGTCCTGACTGGGGCCCCACAGATACGCAGTATTTT	CASSPDWGPTDTQYF
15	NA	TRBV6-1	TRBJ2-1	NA	TGTGCCAGCAGGAGGTCCGGGACTGGCGACAATGAGCAGTTCTTC	CASRRSGTGDNEQFF
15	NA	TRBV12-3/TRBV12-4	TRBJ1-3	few	TGTGCCAGCAGTTTAATGGGGCTGGGAGGAAACACCATATATTTT	CASSLMGLGGNTIYF
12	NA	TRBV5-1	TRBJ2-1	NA	TGCGCCTGCGCCGAGTTTGGCAATGAGCAGTTCTTC	CACAEFGNEQFF
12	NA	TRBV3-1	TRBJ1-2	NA	TGTGCCAGCAGCCTTTACCGAGAAGGCTACACCTTC	CASSLYREGYTF
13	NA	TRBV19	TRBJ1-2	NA	TGTGGCAGTAGTATAGATCCCTTATATGGCTACACCTTC	CGSSIDPLYGYTF
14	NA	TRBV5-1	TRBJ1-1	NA	TGCGCCAGCAGCTTGGGGGGCGCGTACACTGAAGCTTTCTTT	CASSLGGAYTEAFF
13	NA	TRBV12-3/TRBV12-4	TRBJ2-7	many	TGTGCCAGCAGCCGGAGGGACTCCTACGAGCAGTACTTC	CASSRRDSYEQYF
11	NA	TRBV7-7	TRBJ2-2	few	TGTGCCAGCAAGGGGGACGGGGAGCTGTTTTTT	CASKGDGELFF
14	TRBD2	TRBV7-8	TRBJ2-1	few	TGTGCCAGCAGAAGGGGACTAGACTACTATGAGCAGTTCTTC	CASRRGLDYYEQFF
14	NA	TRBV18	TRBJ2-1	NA	TGTGCCAGCTCCTCGGGGGGCCTCTTCAATGAGCAGTTCTTC	CASSSGGLFNEQFF
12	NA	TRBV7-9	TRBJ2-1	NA	TGTGCCAGCAGCCCCGGCAGGGTTGAGCAGTTCTTC	CASSPGRVEQFF
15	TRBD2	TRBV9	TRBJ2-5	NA	TGTGCCAGCAGCGTTAGCGGGGGGAAGCAAGAGACCCAGTACTTC	CASSVSGGKQETQYF
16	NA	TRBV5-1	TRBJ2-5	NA	TGCGCCAGCAGCTTGTTTAAGCAGGGCCTTGCGGAGACCCAGTACTTC	CASSLFKQGLAETQYF
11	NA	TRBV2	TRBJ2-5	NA	TGTGCCAGCAGTGAATTAGTCCTCCGGGGGTTC	CASSELVLRGF
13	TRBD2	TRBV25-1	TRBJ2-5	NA	TGTGCCAGCACCGAAGCGGGAGCAGAGACCCAGTACTTC	CASTEAGAETQYF
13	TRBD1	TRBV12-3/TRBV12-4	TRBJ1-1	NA	TGTGCCAGCAGTTTAGCGCAGGGGGGTGAAGCTTTCTTT	CASSLAQGGEAFF
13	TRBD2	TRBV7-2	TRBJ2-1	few	TGTGCCAGCAGTGAGGCGGGGGTCTATGAGCAGTTCTTC	CASSEAGVYEQFF
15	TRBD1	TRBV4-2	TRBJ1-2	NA	TGTGCCAGCAGCCAAGGCTCCGGGACAGGGGCTGGCTACACCTTC	CASSQGSGTGAGYTF
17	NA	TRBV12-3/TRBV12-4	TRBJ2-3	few	TGTGCCAGCAGTTCTAATGAGTTGGCCTATGCGGCTAATACGCAGTATTTT	CASSSNELAYAANTQYF
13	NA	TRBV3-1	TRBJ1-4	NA	TGTGCCAGCAGCCTCGGACAGAATGAAAAACTGTTTTTT	CASSLGQNEKLFF
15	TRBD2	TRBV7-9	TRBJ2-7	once	TGTGCCAGCAGCCCCGAAGCGGGAGGGTCCTACGAGCAGTACTTC	CASSPEAGGSYEQYF
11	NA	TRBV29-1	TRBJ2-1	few	TGCAGCGTTGGAGGGTACAATGAGCAGTTCTTC	CSVGGYNEQFF
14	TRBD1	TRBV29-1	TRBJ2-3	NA	TGCAGCGTCCTAGGGGGCCGGGGCACAGATACGCAGTATTTT	CSVLGGRGTDTQYF
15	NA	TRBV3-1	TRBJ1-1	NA	TGTGCCAGCAGCCAAGTGGCAGGGAGTGGGGCTGAAGCTTTCTTT	CASSQVAGSGAEAFF
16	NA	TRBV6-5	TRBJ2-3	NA	TGTGCCAGCAGTTACCTGGGACTCGGTAGCACAGATACGCAGTATTTT	CASSYLGLGSTDTQYF
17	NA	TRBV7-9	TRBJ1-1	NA	TGTGCCAGCAGCTTAGTTGGCCCTCTTTTGGAAGGCACTGAAGCTTTCTTT	CASSLVGPLLEGTEAFF
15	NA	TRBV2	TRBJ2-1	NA	TGTGCCAGCCAATCCCTCGGGGTAGTTTACGATGAGCAGTTCTTC	CASQSLGVVYDEQFF
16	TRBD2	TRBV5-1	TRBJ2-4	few	TGCGCCAGCAGCTTCGGACTAGCGGGATCGGAAAACATTCAGTACTTC	CASSFGLAGSENIQYF
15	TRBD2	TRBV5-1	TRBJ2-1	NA	TGCGCCAGCAGCGTCCGGGAGGGACAATACAATGAGCAGTTCTTC	CASSVREGQYNEQFF
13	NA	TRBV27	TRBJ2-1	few	TGTGCCAGCAGTTCTACAGGGACCGGTGAGCAGTTCTTC	CASSSTGTGEQFF
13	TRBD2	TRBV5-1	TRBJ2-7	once	TGCGCCAGCAGCTCCGGACTAGCGAACGAGCAGTACTTC	CASSSGLANEQYF
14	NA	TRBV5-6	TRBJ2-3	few	TGTGCCAGCAGCTTGGCCACCTCCTCAGATACGCAGTATTTT	CASSLATSSDTQYF
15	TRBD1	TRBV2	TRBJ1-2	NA	TGTGCCAGCAGTGCGGACAGGGGAGCCACCTATGGCTACACCTTC	CASSADRGATYGYTF
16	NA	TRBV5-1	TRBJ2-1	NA	TGCGCCAGCAGCTTGGAAGGGTTGGTCGGACATAATGAGCAGTTCTTC	CASSLEGLVGHNEQFF
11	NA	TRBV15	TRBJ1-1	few	TGTGCCACCAGCAGGGAGGACGAAGCTTTCTTT	CATSREDEAFF
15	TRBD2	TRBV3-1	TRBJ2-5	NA	TGTGCCAGCAGCCACACCGGGACTAGCCAAGAGACCCAGTACTTC	CASSHTGTSQETQYF